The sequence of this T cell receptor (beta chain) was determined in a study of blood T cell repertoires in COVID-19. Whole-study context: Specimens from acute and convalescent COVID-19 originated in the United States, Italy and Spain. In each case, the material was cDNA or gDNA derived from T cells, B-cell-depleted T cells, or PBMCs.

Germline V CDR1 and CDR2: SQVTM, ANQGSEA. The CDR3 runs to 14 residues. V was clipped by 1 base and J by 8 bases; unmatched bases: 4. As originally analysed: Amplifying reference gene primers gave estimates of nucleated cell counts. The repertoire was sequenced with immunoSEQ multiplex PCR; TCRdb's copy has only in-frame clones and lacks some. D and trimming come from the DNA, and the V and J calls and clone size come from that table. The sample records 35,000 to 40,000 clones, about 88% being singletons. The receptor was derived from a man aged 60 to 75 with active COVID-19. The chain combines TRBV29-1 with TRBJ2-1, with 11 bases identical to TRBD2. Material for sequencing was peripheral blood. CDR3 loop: CSVEGLAGLDEQFF. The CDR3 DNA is TGCAGCGTTGAAGGACTAGCGGGATTAGATGAGCAGTTCTTC.